These 27 T cell receptor beta chains share one sample of origin, sequenced in a study of patients and donors after allogeneic stem cell transplantation. TCRdb independently ran MiXCR on the RT-PCR reads; one entry per CDR3 protein. The data contain more than 850,000 distinct CDR3 sequences, roughly 17% of them singletons. The sample taken for sequencing was blood, either unsorted or a sorted T cell fraction (not recorded which). These receptor sequences come from a human donor who was either an allogeneic HSCT recipient or a stem cell or donor lymphocyte infusion donor (not recorded which). It is not recorded whose cells these are; they may come from a transplant donor.

The chain links TRBV20-1 to TRBJ2-1; D gene ambiguous. This CDR3 spans 13 amino acids. Germline V gives CDR1 DFQATT, CDR2 SNEGSKA (reference sequence). Trimming stripped 0 bases from V and 10 bases from J, with 13 bases between. CDR3 sequence: CSAREPVGREQFF. CDR3 sequence (DNA): TGCAGTGCTAGAGAGCCCGTGGGCAGGGAGCAGTTCTTC.

This clonotype was recorded a few times. The chain recombines TRBV5-1 with TRBJ2-2; the match to TRBD2 covers 12 bases. Germline CDR1 reads SGHRS; CDR2 reads YFSETQ. Trimming took 4 bases from V and 2 from J; bases not matched to a gene: 15. CDR3 length: 20 amino acids. The CDR3 DNA sequence: TGCGCCAGCAGCCTGAACCACGGGACTAGCGGGCTATTAAACACCGGGGAGCTGTTTTTT. Protein product: CASSLNHGTSGLLNTGELFF.

The rearrangement links TRBV19 to TRBJ2-7, with 8 bases aligning to TRBD1. Germline V CDR1 and CDR2: LNHDA, SQIVND (reference sequence). V dropped 6 bases and J dropped 5; count of bases not matched to a gene: 6. The CDR3 length is 13 residues. CDR3 amino acids: CASRKTGADEQYF. DNA for the CDR3: TGTGCCAGTAGGAAGACAGGGGCCGACGAGCAGTACTTC.

V usage is TRBV12-3 or TRBV12-4 and J usage is TRBJ2-2, with 7 bases identical to TRBD1. This CDR3 contains 14 residues. The ends lost 9 bases at V and 0 bases at J; junction bases unmatched: 4. The DNA of the CDR3 is TGTGCCAGTGGGACAGCCGCGAACACCGGGGAGCTGTTTTTT. As protein: CASGTAANTGELFF.

This chain uses TRBV20-1 with TRBJ2-3; D not resolved. CDR1 and CDR2 (germline): DFQATT, SNEGSKA (reference sequence). The CDR3 spans 14 residues. The V gene lost 5 bases and the J gene lost 2 bases, with 14 bases spanning the gap. As DNA, the CDR3 is TGCAGTGCTGGATCGGACGCCCCCACAGATACGCAGTATTTT. Its protein is CSAGSDAPTDTQYF.

This clonotype appeared many times. The chain is built from TRBV29-1 and TRBJ2-5, with 8 bases that match TRBD1. Germline CDR1 and CDR2: SQVTM and ANQGSEA. CDR3 length: 12 residues. J gave up 1 base and V 6 bases, and 1 base lay outside the gene matches. CDR3 bases: TGCAGCGTAACAGGGGGCCAAGAGACCCAGTACTTC. Translation gives CSVTGGQETQYF.

The genes are TRBV14 and TRBJ2-1, with TRBD2 as a possible D gene (6 bases). V was trimmed by 4 bases and J by 8 bases, leaving 12 bases between them. The CDR3 extends over 13 amino acids. Germline-derived CDR1 and CDR2 are SGHDN and FVKESK. The CDR3 coding sequence is TGTGCCAGCAGCCGAGCCAGCGGGCATGAGCAGTTCTTC. Translated, it gives CASSRASGHEQFF.

This clonotype has just a few counts. The rearrangement uses TRBV3-1 and TRBJ2-1, with D possibly being TRBD1 (5 bases). This CDR3 contains 15 residues. The V end was cut by 0 bases, the J end by 6 bases, with 12 bases between. CDR1 LGHDT and CDR2 YNNKEL come from the germline V gene (reference sequence). The DNA of the CDR3 is TGTGCCAGCAGCCAAGATAACAGGCCCCTCAATGAGCAGTTCTTC. This codes for CASSQDNRPLNEQFF.

The rearrangement links TRBV20-1 to TRBJ2-7, with 14 bases matching TRBD2. After removal of 3 bases from V and 4 bases from J, the junction contained 5 bases not matched to a gene. The CDR3 spans 15 residues. Germline V gene lookup returns CDR1 DFQATT and CDR2 SNEGSKA (reference sequence). CDR3 in DNA: TGCAGTGCTAGGACGGGACTAGCGGGGGAGTACGAGCAGTACTTC. Its translation: CSARTGLAGEYEQYF.

The chain has TRBV7-9 and TRBJ2-1, with TRBD1 as a possible D gene (6 bases). Germline-derived CDR1 and CDR2 are SEHNR and FQNEAQ (reference sequence). This CDR3 comprises 15 residues. V was pared by 5 bases and J by 2 bases, with 13 bases between. CDR3 protein: CASSPGTTTYNEQFF. DNA for the CDR3: TGTGCCAGCAGCCCCGGGACAACAACCTACAATGAGCAGTTCTTC.

The J gene is TRBJ1-1, the V gene TRBV30; D possibly corresponds to TRBD1 (6 bases). The CDR3 is 12 amino acids. Germline CDR1 is GTSNPN and CDR2 is SVGIG (reference sequence). The germline V and J ends were trimmed by 3 bases and 4 bases, with 9 bases remaining between them. CDR3 nucleotide sequence: TGTGCCTGGAGGGCAGGGGCCACTGAAGCTTTCTTT. This sequence encodes CAWRAGATEAFF.

Many counts were recorded for this clonotype. The rearrangement uses TRBV7-9 and TRBJ2-1, with a tentative D call TRBD2 (6 bases). The CDR3 totals 15 residues. The V end was cut by 4 bases, the J end by 5 bases, with 15 bases between. Germline V gives CDR1 SEHNR, CDR2 FQNEAQ (reference sequence). In DNA, the CDR3 is TGTGCCAGCAGCTACCGGGACTTACTAAACAATGAGCAGTTCTTC. It yields the protein CASSYRDLLNNEQFF.

This clonotype was found a few times. This rearrangement joins TRBV11-3 to TRBJ2-1; TRBD2 agrees at 10 bases. Trimming removed 3 bases from V and 6 bases from J; junction bases left unmatched: 11. Per the germline V gene, CDR1 is SGHNT and CDR2 is YENEEA. This CDR3 has 17 residues. CDR3 nucleotides: TGTGCCAGCAGCTTTAGCGCGTTCAGCGGGAGGGCCAATGAGCAGTTCTTC. Its protein is CASSFSAFSGRANEQFF.

A note on this clonotype: This could be a read error, since a much larger clone is one nucleotide away. The chain carries TRBV12-3 or TRBV12-4 and TRBJ2-7; D may match TRBD1 or TRBD2 (5 bases each). The CDR3 is made up of 10 amino acids. The CDR3 DNA reads TGTGCCAGCCCAAGGGACGAGAAGTACTTC. It specifies CASPRDEKYF.

For the CDR3, the DNA is TGTGCCAGCAGCCCAGGGACTAGCGGGAAAAACATTCAGTACTTC. Translation: CASSPGTSGKNIQYF. The chain employs TRBV9 and TRBJ2-4; TRBD2 agrees at 12 bases. V trimming: 4 bases; J trimming: 4 bases; junction bases outside the gene matches: 3. The CDR3 is 15 residues long. The germline gives CDR1 SGDLS, CDR2 YYNGEE.

This clonotype appeared a few times. The V call is TRBV24-1, the J call TRBJ1-1; D gene unclear. CDR1 is KGHDR and CDR2 is SFDVKD in the germline V gene. V was cut by 2 bases and J by 1 base, with 10 bases left in between. The CDR3 is 15 amino acids. CDR3 protein: CATSDSSGGNTEAFF. CDR3 DNA sequence: TGTGCCACCAGTGATTCATCGGGTGGGAACACTGAAGCTTTCTTT.

The V and J genes are TRBV5-5 and TRBJ1-1; 8 bases fit TRBD1. Germline V gene lookup returns CDR1 SGHKS and CDR2 YYEKEE (reference sequence). Trimming took 0 bases from V and 3 from J; bases not matched to a gene: 7. The CDR3 length is 16 residues. The CDR3 DNA is TGTGCCAGCAGCTTGGAGTCAGGGGGCTGGTACACTGAAGCTTTCTTT. Protein sequence: CASSLESGGWYTEAFF.

This sequence joins TRBV20-1 and TRBJ2-7; the match to TRBD2 covers 14 bases. From germline, CDR1 is DFQATT and CDR2 SNEGSKA (reference sequence). The CDR3 covers 16 residues. V dropped 1 base and J dropped 4; count of bases not matched to a gene: 6. The CDR3 region has the DNA TGCAGTGCTAGAGTAGGGACTAGCGGGGGCCCTTACGAGCAGTACTTC. It translates to CSARVGTSGGPYEQYF.

Concerning this clonotype itself: The germline gene is not matched at one end of the junction; a read error may be the cause. The chain recombines TRBV7-7 with TRBJ2-1, with a possible D match to TRBD2 (7 bases). Germline CDR1 SSHAT, CDR2 FNYEAQ (reference sequence). The CDR3 is made up of 16 amino acids. CDR3 in DNA: TGTGCTAGCAGCTTAGAAAACGGGGGGACATACAATGAGCAGTTCTTC. This codes for CASSLENGGTYNEQFF.

The genes are TRBV29-1 and TRBJ2-5; TRBD2 matches 8 bases. This CDR3 has 13 amino acids. Trimming at V came to 6 bases and at J to 5 bases, leaving 8 bases not matched to a gene. Germline V lookup: CDR1 SQVTM, CDR2 ANQGSEA. The CDR3 sequence: CSVPRGGLETQYF. The CDR3 DNA follows: TGCAGCGTCCCTCGGGGGGGCCTCGAGACCCAGTACTTC.

The chain employs TRBV20-1 and TRBJ2-3; D gene uncertain. Germline V gene sequence: CDR1 DFQATT, CDR2 SNEGSKA (reference sequence). V lost 2 bases and J 0 bases, leaving 15 bases between the germline ends. The CDR3 length is 16 residues. The CDR3 DNA sequence: TGCAGTGCTAGATTAAGGGCATCCCCTAGCACAGATACGCAGTATTTT. Its translation is CSARLRASPSTDTQYF.

This clonotype has just a few counts. The chain carries TRBV7-9 and TRBJ2-3, with D perhaps TRBD1 (6 bases). Trimming shortened V by 6 bases and J by 4 bases, and 14 bases separated the two germline ends. The CDR3 is 14 amino acids. The germline gives CDR1 SEHNR, CDR2 FQNEAQ (reference sequence). CDR3 amino acids: CASSSRQVPDTQYF. For the CDR3, the DNA is TGTGCCAGCAGTTCCCGACAGGTTCCAGATACGCAGTATTTT. The whole variable domain, filled in from reference TRBV7-9 and TRBJ2-3, reads DTGVSQNPRHKITKRGQNVTFRCDPISEHNRLYWYRQTLGQGPEFLTYFQNEAQLEKSRLLSDRFSAERPKGSFSTLEIQRTEQGDSAMYLCASSSRQVPDTQYFGPGTRLTVL.

The sample holds a few counts of this clonotype. The V call is TRBV27, the J call TRBJ2-7; D gene unclear. The CDR3 contains 14 residues. V lost 6 bases and J 6 bases, leaving 18 bases between the germline ends. The germline V gene encodes CDR1 MNHEY and CDR2 SMNVEV (reference sequence). CDR3 sequence (DNA): TGTGCCAGCAGCCCATTAGAGACGGGCAGCGAGCAGTACTTC. This translates into CASSPLETGSEQYF.

The V and J genes are TRBV9 and TRBJ2-3; tentative D call: TRBD2 (5 bases). Germline V gene lookup returns CDR1 SGDLS and CDR2 YYNGEE. The CDR3 contains 17 residues. V was clipped by 0 bases and J by 3 bases, with 17 bases between them. The CDR3 loop reads CASSVAPTSQGTDTQYF. In nucleotides, the CDR3 is TGTGCCAGCAGCGTAGCTCCCACTAGTCAAGGGACAGATACGCAGTATTTT.

The table lists this clonotype with a few counts. The chain uses TRBV29-1 and TRBJ1-1; possibly TRBD1 for D (5 bases). The CDR3 covers 13 residues. Germline lookup yields CDR1 SQVTM and CDR2 ANQGSEA. Trimming stripped 7 bases from V and 1 base from J, with 13 bases between. The CDR3 region has the DNA TGCAGCGCCACCGGACACCAGAACACTGAAGCTTTCTTT. Residues: CSATGHQNTEAFF. The full variable domain, with the rest looked up from reference TRBV29-1 and TRBJ1-1, is SAVISQKPSRDICQRGTSLTIQCQVDSQVTMMFWYRQQPGQSLTLIATANQGSEATYESGFVIDKFPISRPNLTFSTLTVSNMSPEDSSIYLCSATGHQNTEAFFGQGTRLTVV.

This clonotype appeared a few times. The genes are TRBV6-5 and TRBJ1-1; 7 positions match TRBD1. Germline V gene data show CDR1 as MNHEY and CDR2 as SVGAGI. The V and J ends lost 0 bases and 5 bases, in that order; junction bases with no gene match: 3. The CDR3 spans 14 residues. In DNA, the CDR3 is TGTGCCAGCAGTTACTCGGGCAGGGGGACTGAAGCTTTCTTT. Translating it yields CASSYSGRGTEAFF.

This clonotype came up a few times. This chain connects TRBV6-1 to TRBJ1-2; D ambiguous. The CDR3 spans 15 residues. Germline CDR1 and CDR2: MNHNS and SASEGT. V lost 3 bases and J 4 bases, leaving 15 bases between the germline ends. The CDR3 DNA sequence: TGTGCCAGCAGTGAGTACTTGGGTCCCAGCTATGGCTACACCTTC. Residues: CASSEYLGPSYGYTF.